A selection of T cell receptor beta chains follows, all from one sample in a study of cytomegalovirus exposure and HLA in healthy donors. Sequencing used immunoSEQ multiplex PCR; TCRdb keeps in-frame clones, though not all of them. Among about 150,000 clones listed, around 81% were seen once. Sequencing used PBMCs. The receptor source for this set is a woman in her forties in good health and CMV-seropositive. CDR3s leave out the opening cysteine and the closing phenylalanine or tryptophan. Fields, in order: J gene, V gene, CDR3 protein.

TRBJ2-3	TRBV25-1	ASSDWAGSTDTQY
TRBJ2-1	TRBV2	ASSERSSGTEEQF
TRBJ2-2	TRBV6-5	ASSFPASPNTGELF
TRBJ1-4	TRBV27	ASSLDGETEKLF
TRBJ2-4	TRBV30	AWSPSLAGEDKNIQY
TRBJ2-2	TRBV7-3	ASSQALAGGSGELF
TRBJ1-6	TRBV30	AWDLGQGSSPLH
TRBJ2-3	TRBV7-3	ASSSGTGVEGTDTQY
TRBJ2-3	TRBV2	ASMGGAVPDTQY
TRBJ1-1	TRBV6-5	ASTSTGATEAF
TRBJ2-1	TRBV4-2	ASSEGTSGSDEQF
TRBJ2-7	TRBV29-1	SAADRATYEQY
TRBJ2-7	TRBV9	ASSVAWGQSYEQY
TRBJ2-4	TRBV9	ASSGGTGGAKNIQY
TRBJ2-1	TRBV18	ASSPVALTYNEQF
TRBJ2-1	TRBV27	ASSPTSLGEQF
TRBJ1-5	TRBV28	ASSLLQGLGQPQH
TRBJ2-7	TRBV19	ASSSPGQGSNEQY
TRBJ2-7	TRBV7-9	ASSFQDSTGEQY
TRBJ2-5	TRBV5-1	ASSLATVFQTQY
TRBJ1-1	TRBV27	ASSMTGLTEAF
TRBJ2-5	TRBV2	ASSDAGVQETQY
TRBJ2-3	TRBV25-1	ASSEGLAGFTDTQY
TRBJ2-1	TRBV7-3	ASSLGPRLAGVGNEQF
TRBJ1-2	TRBV5-1	ASSLAGTGDYGYT
TRBJ1-2	TRBV29-1	SARTGDGYGYT
TRBJ2-2	TRBV9	ASSVIAGELF
TRBJ1-5	TRBV13	ASSLRQGINQPQH
TRBJ2-7	TRBV7-9	ASSQGLLPYEQY
TRBJ2-7	TRBV27	ASSPVTSGRAPYEQY
TRBJ1-2	TRBV27	ASSFLPAYGYT